This paragraph reports one T cell receptor (beta chain). The data were taken from a study of blood T cell repertoires in COVID-19. In the study overall: The United States, Italy and Spain supplied acute and convalescent COVID-19 samples.

The CDR3 length is 15 residues. CDR1 is MDHEN and CDR2 is SYDVKM in the germline V gene. With 2 bases clipped from V and 8 bases from J, the junction kept 6 bases outside the gene matches. Per the original data handling: Quantification of nucleated cells was approximated via reference gene primer amplification. Sequenced by immunoSEQ multiplex PCR; TCRdb stores in-frame clones only, minus some. For V, J and clone size, that table is used; D and trimming come from the DNA. The sample carries some 320,000 clones, approximately 87% recorded once. This receptor was obtained from a young woman who had recovered from COVID-19. The sequenced sample was PBMCs or T cells enriched from blood (not recorded which). This chain joins TRBV28 and TRBJ1-6; 7 nucleotides match TRBD1. The CDR3 coding sequence is TGTGCCAGCAGTTTAAGGAGTCAGGGGGATTCACCCCTCCACTTT. This sequence encodes CASSLRSQGDSPLHF.